The 9 T cell receptor beta chains listed next were all sequenced from one sample in a study of cytomegalovirus exposure and HLA in healthy donors. It was with 60 Vbeta and 13 Jbeta primers that the PCR ran. Using immunoSEQ multiplex PCR, the repertoire was profiled, and TCRdb retains in-frame clones only, with some absent. This table has around 160,000 clones, roughly four fifths appearing once. Sequences were obtained from PBMCs. The receptors derive from a man aged 50-60 years in good health and CMV-seropositive.

The chain couples TRBV7-9 to TRBJ2-7, with 8 nucleotides matching TRBD2. The CDR3 sequence is 14 residues long. V dropped 5 bases and J dropped 2; count of bases not matched to a gene: 5. The germline V gene has CDR1 SEHNR and CDR2 FQNEAQ (reference sequence). CDR3 region: CASSVAGGTYEQYF. DNA for the CDR3: TGTGCCAGCAGCGTTGCGGGGGGAACCTACGAGCAGTACTTC.

The chain is built from TRBV7-9 and TRBJ1-2; 8 bases match TRBD1. After removal of 1 base from V and 8 bases from J, the junction contained 12 bases not matched to a gene. The CDR3 is 16 amino acids. CDR1 is SEHNR and CDR2 is FQNEAQ in the germline V gene (reference sequence). CDR3 DNA: TGTGCCAGCAGCTTAGGGTCCGGACAGGGCTTTAAAGGCTACACCTTC. This codes for CASSLGSGQGFKGYTF. Full variable domain (rest looked up from reference TRBV7-9 and TRBJ1-2): DTGVSQNPRHKITKRGQNVTFRCDPISEHNRLYWYRQTLGQGPEFLTYFQNEAQLEKSRLLSDRFSAERPKGSFSTLEIQRTEQGDSAMYLCASSLGSGQGFKGYTFGSGTRLTVV.

This chain joins TRBV28 and TRBJ2-1; 8 bases align to TRBD2. The trim removed 5 bases at V and 6 bases at J, leaving 6 bases unmatched. CDR3 length: 14 residues. CDR1 and CDR2 from the germline V gene are MDHEN and SYDVKM. CDR3 coding DNA: TGTGCCAGCAGTGCCGGGACTAGGACCAATGAGCAGTTCTTC. This encodes CASSAGTRTNEQFF.

The chain joins TRBV18 to TRBJ2-3; the match to TRBD1 covers 7 bases. The germline V gene encodes CDR1 KGHSH and CDR2 LQKENI. The V and J ends lost 0 bases and 6 bases, in that order; junction bases with no gene match: 12. The CDR3 has 17 amino acids. DNA of the CDR3: TGTGCCAGCTCACCACCGCGTGACAGGGTATGGCAGGATACGCAGTATTTT. Its translation: CASSPPRDRVWQDTQYF. Using reference TRBV18 and TRBJ2-3 for the parts outside the CDR3, the full variable domain is NAGVMQNPRHLVRRRGQEARLRCSPMKGHSHVYWYRQLPEEGLKFMVYLQKENIIDESGMPKERFSAEFPKEGPSILRIQQVVRGDSAAYFCASSPPRDRVWQDTQYFGPGTRLTVL.

V gene TRBV5-6 combines with J gene TRBJ2-7; D is ambiguous. V was trimmed by 1 base and J by 5 bases, leaving 10 bases between them. Germline lookup yields CDR1 SGHDT and CDR2 YYEEEE. This CDR3 comprises 13 residues. The CDR3 loop is CASSLFPRDEQYF. The CDR3 bases are TGTGCCAGCAGCTTGTTTCCCCGTGACGAGCAGTACTTC.

This CDR3 is CASSEQGGDTEAFF. The CDR3 bases are TGTGCCAGCAGTGAACAGGGTGGGGACACTGAAGCTTTCTTT. The V and J genes are TRBV2 and TRBJ1-1; D perhaps matches TRBD1 (5 bases). CDR3 length: 14 residues. Germline CDR1 reads SNHLY; CDR2 reads FYNNEI. V was clipped by 2 bases and J by 3 bases, with 10 bases between them.

V is TRBV27 and J is TRBJ2-1, with no clear D. V was pared by 2 bases and J by 0 bases, with 8 bases between. In germline, CDR1 is MNHEY, CDR2 SMNVEV (reference sequence). The CDR3 contains 15 residues. The CDR3: CASSLGPDSYNEQFF. CDR3 coding DNA: TGTGCCAGCAGTTTAGGGCCAGACTCCTACAATGAGCAGTTCTTC.

The gene calls are TRBV19 and TRBJ1-2; 11 bases match TRBD1. CDR1 LNHDA and CDR2 SQIVND come from the germline V gene (reference sequence). J lost 3 bases, V lost 3 bases, and 0 bases had no gene match. This CDR3 is built from 14 residues. The CDR3 region is CASSMGQGDYGYTF. DNA of the CDR3: TGTGCCAGTAGTATGGGACAGGGGGACTATGGCTACACCTTC.

The chain uses TRBV5-4 and TRBJ2-5, with 9 bases lining up with TRBD2. The CDR3 spans 15 residues. Germline V lookup: CDR1 SGHNT, CDR2 YYREEE (reference sequence). J was trimmed by 1 base and V by 2 bases; bases with no gene match: 3. The CDR3 sequence is CASSLAGGPQETQYF. The DNA of the CDR3 is TGTGCCAGCAGCTTAGCGGGGGGACCCCAAGAGACCCAGTACTTC.